A few counts support the clone carrying this TCR beta chain. The entry originates in a study of blood T cell repertoires in COVID-19. Here immunoSEQ multiplex PCR was the method, and the copy in TCRdb shows in-frame clones only, minus some. Of over 150,000 clones in the sample, around three quarters were seen once. The sequencing sample was made of peripheral blood. This sequence originates from a man aged 55 to 70 with acute or convalescent COVID-19.

CDR3 loop: CASSLGAGNTGELFF. In DNA, the CDR3 is TGTGCCAGCAGCTTAGGGGCAGGGAACACCGGGGAGCTGTTTTTT. The chain carries TRBV7-3 and TRBJ2-2; weak D call: TRBD1 (5 bases). V was trimmed by 2 bases and J by 1 base, leaving 8 bases between them. Germline-derived CDR1 and CDR2 are SGHTA and FQGTGA. The CDR3 length is 15 residues.